A selection of T cell receptor beta chains follows, all from one sample in a study of blood T cells in healthy people across ages. TCRdb reprocessed the 5' RACE reads with MiXCR, giving one entry per CDR3 protein. The data contain just over 800,000 distinct CDR3 sequences, less than 80% of them seen just once; the ten biggest clones take up about 30%. The sample comprised blood. The receptors here all came from a man aged 25 to 40 in good health. Each CDR3 is given with its conserved first and last residue. Fields, in order: V gene, J gene, CDR3 protein.

>TRBV6-2/TRBV6-3|TRBJ2-3
CASSYGDRSTDTQYF
>TRBV7-2|TRBJ1-6
CASSLNGGPLHF
>TRBV14|TRBJ2-1
CASSQVGRTRGIFEQFF
>TRBV7-3|TRBJ2-7
CASSLGLAGPYEQYF
>TRBV29-1|TRBJ2-5
CSVSGGVGETQYF
>TRBV29-1|TRBJ1-6
CSVEDPRAGKTSPLHF
>TRBV30|TRBJ2-5
CAWGERGTQYF
>TRBV24-1|TRBJ2-1
CATSRRDRRNEQFF
>TRBV2|TRBJ1-1
CASSEALGFRGAFF
>TRBV6-1|TRBJ2-1
CASSPNTGTRGYEQFF
>TRBV2|TRBJ2-6
CASSEVLAARSGANVLTF
>TRBV6-5|TRBJ1-1
CASSEDRSTEAFF
>TRBV6-1|TRBJ2-4
CASSPLIGQTAAKNIQYF
>TRBV13|.
CASSFGLAGGTANEQYF
>TRBV20-1|TRBJ1-4
CSASWTGKEKLFF
>TRBV28|TRBJ1-2
CASSRGKIRGFGGYTF
>TRBV5-1|TRBJ2-7
CASSLVLDSEQYF
>TRBV12-3/TRBV12-4|TRBJ2-7
CASSMTATYEQYF
>TRBV7-2|.
CASSLRAGGPNEQYF
>TRBV12-3/TRBV12-4|TRBJ2-5
CASSFKGFQETQYF
>TRBV5-1|TRBJ2-5
CASSPAGARQETQYF
>TRBV2|TRBJ2-3
CASSEGGWTDTQYF
>TRBV29-1|TRBJ1-2
CSVELGRGYGYTF
>TRBV20-1|TRBJ2-7
CSARDYRTESYEQYF
>TRBV28|TRBJ1-2
CASSSQGQGYYGYTF
>TRBV7-2|TRBJ2-3
CASSPRLRGNTDTQYF
>TRBV7-2|TRBJ1-5
CASSWDSGQPQHF
>TRBV5-5|TRBJ2-7
CASSLLLQLSYEQYF
>TRBV7-2|TRBJ2-5
CASSSRRGGSQETQYF
>TRBV7-3|TRBJ2-1
CASSLLISGKDNEQFF
>TRBV10-3|TRBJ2-7
CAISVRPGVLYEQYF
>TRBV20-1|TRBJ1-5
CSGGTGPDQPQHF
>TRBV9|TRBJ2-1
CASSSSGDNEQFF
>TRBV6-2/TRBV6-3|TRBJ2-7
CASREEGVAGANEQYF
>TRBV24-1|TRBJ2-1
CATSDIGRPPGFDEQFF
>TRBV14|TRBJ2-7
CASSHLTGKEGYEQYF
>TRBV20-1|TRBJ2-7
CSKPGSGYEQYF
>TRBV10-3|TRBJ2-5
CAISVEGLAGGQTQYF
>TRBV27|TRBJ2-7
CASSVAGRDEQYF
>TRBV7-2|TRBJ2-3
CASSRRGGAGNTDTQYF
>TRBV20-1|TRBJ1-2
CSARAIQGGGYGYTF
>TRBV9|.
CASSGGGGHDEQYF
>TRBV20-1|TRBJ2-1
CSAEIQAGGMGEQFF
>TRBV7-8|TRBJ2-1
CASSLELAFVYEQFF
>TRBV20-1|TRBJ2-3
CSEGSTDTQYF
>TRBV5-1|TRBJ2-7
CASSPGTGQITQYF
>TRBV6-5|TRBJ2-2
CASSYSPDRNTGELFF
>TRBV4-1|TRBJ2-2
CASSQERTGRTGELFF
>TRBV9|TRBJ2-5
CASSLPDSGGSYNEQYF
>TRBV7-9|TRBJ2-5
CASGTQYF
>TRBV24-1|TRBJ2-3
CATSVQGAIDTQYF
>TRBV15|TRBJ2-1
CATSTDRGAHNEQFF
>TRBV15|TRBJ2-1
CATSRDRGLSYNEQFF
>TRBV7-9|TRBJ2-5
CASSLEWLDGIQETQYF